The rows below give T cell receptor beta chains drawn from one sample of a study of CD8 T cells in Susac syndrome. TCRdb passed the immunoSEQ multiplex PCR reads through MiXCR, listing each CDR3 protein once. The table has 160,000 or so distinct CDR3 sequences, nearly 97% seen once. Sequencing was performed on CD8+ T cells from PBMCs. Source of these receptors: a human donor with multiple sclerosis. The conserved cysteine and the conserved F or W are not part of the CDR3 here.

CDR3 protein | V gene
ASSLGHLNTEAF | TRBV6-5
SVDDGLTLH | TRBV29-1
ASSLTRENSYNEQF | TRBV5-6
ASSERGRSNQPQH | TRBV2
AWSVLGASTDTQY | TRBV30
SVEGDRLYGYT | TRBV29-1
SARRPNNNEQF | TRBV20-1
ASSQSRSESSYNEQF | TRBV23-1
ATSVPMDCTEQF | TRBV24-1
SAKRTGAWDSSPLH | TRBV20-1
AIGRGRNEQY | TRBV6-5
ASSPSVSPNYGYT | TRBV7-9
SAIKPFASWETQY | TRBV20-1
ASSSLAGGYTDTQY | TRBV27
ASSRRDNYGYT | TRBV12-3/TRBV12-4
ASSLNGQGHEQF | TRBV27
ASSESLYGAGETQY | TRBV25-1
ASDSPEVGFEAF | TRBV12-5
ASSALGGGYT | TRBV27
ASSWSAFYNEQF | TRBV4-1
ATSRAHTEAF | TRBV15
SASSQGEHHYGYT | TRBV20-1